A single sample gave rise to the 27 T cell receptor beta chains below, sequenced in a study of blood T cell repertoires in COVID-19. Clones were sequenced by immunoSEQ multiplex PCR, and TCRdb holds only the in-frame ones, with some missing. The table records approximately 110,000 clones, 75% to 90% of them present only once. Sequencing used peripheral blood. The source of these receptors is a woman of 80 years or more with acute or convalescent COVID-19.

Here the CDR3 reads CASSGRENLYEQYF. The CDR3 DNA follows: TGTGCCAGCAGTGGCCGGGAAAACTTGTACGAGCAGTACTTC. The rearrangement links TRBV25-1 to TRBJ2-7; possible D gene TRBD2, 5 bases. V gave up 4 bases and J gave up 4 bases, with 14 bases separating them. From germline, CDR1 is MGHDK and CDR2 SYGVNS. This CDR3 comprises 14 residues.

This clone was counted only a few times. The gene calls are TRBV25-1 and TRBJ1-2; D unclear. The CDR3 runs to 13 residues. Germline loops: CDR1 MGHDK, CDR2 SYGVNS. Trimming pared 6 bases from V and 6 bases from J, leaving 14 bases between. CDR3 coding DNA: TGTGCCAGCAGCGTAGGAGCTCGGCATGGCTACACCTTC. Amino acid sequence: CASSVGARHGYTF.

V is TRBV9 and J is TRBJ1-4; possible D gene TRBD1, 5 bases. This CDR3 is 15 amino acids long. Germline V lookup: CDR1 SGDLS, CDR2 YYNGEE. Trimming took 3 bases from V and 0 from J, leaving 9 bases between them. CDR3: CASSAGLSTNEKLFF. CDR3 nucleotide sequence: TGTGCCAGCAGCGCGGGACTGTCAACTAATGAAAAACTGTTTTTT.

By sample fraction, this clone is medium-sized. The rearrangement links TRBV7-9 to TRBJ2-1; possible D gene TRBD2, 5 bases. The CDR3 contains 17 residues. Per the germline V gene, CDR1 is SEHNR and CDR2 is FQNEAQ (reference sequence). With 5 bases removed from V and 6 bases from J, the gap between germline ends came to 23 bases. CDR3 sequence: CASSPPRAAVPSNEQFF. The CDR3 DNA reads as TGTGCCAGCAGCCCCCCGAGGGCAGCCGTCCCCAGCAATGAGCAGTTCTTC.

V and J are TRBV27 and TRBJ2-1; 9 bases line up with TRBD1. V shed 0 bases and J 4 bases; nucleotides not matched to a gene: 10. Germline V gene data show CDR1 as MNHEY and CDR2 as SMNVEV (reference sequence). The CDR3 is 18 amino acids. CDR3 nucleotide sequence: TGTGCCAGCAGTTTATCGCGCCTCCGGGACAGGGATTACAATGAGCAGTTCTTC. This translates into CASSLSRLRDRDYNEQFF.

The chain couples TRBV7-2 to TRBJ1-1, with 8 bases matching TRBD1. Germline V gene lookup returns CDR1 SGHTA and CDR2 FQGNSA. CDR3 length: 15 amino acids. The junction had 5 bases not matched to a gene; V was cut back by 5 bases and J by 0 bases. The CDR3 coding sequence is TGTGCCAGCAGCCCTGGGACAGGCGTGAACACTGAAGCTTTCTTT. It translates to CASSPGTGVNTEAFF.

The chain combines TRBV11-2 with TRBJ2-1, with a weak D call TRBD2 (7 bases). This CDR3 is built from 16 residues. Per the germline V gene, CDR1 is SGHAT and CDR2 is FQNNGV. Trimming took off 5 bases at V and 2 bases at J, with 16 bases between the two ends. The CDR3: CASSPFWGGAYNEQFF. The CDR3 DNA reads TGTGCCAGCAGCCCTTTCTGGGGGGGCGCCTACAATGAGCAGTTCTTC.

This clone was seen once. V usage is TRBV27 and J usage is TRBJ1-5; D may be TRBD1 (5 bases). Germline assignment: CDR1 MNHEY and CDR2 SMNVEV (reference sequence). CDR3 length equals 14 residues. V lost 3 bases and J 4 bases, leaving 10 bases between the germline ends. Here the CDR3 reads CASSFTGQNQPQHF. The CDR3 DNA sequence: TGTGCCAGCAGTTTTACAGGTCAAAATCAGCCCCAGCATTTT.

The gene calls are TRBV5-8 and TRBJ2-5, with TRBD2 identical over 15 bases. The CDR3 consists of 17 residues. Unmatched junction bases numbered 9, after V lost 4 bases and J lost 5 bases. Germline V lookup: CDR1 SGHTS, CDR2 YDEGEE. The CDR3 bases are TGTGCCAGCAGCACCTCCGGGACTAGCGGGGGGAAGGAGACCCAGTACTTC. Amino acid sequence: CASSTSGTSGGKETQYF. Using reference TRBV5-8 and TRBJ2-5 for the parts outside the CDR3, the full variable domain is EAGVTQSPTHLIKTRGQQATLRCSPISGHTSVYWYQQALGLGLQFLLWYDEGEERNRGNFPPRFSGRQFPNYSSELNVNALELEDSALYLCASSTSGTSGGKETQYFGPGTRLLVL.

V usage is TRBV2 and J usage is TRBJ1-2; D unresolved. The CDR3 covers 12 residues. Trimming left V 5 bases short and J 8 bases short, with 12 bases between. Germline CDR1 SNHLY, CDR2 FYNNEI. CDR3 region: CASSLQGRGYTF. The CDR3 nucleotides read TGTGCCAGCAGTCTACAAGGGAGAGGCTACACCTTC.

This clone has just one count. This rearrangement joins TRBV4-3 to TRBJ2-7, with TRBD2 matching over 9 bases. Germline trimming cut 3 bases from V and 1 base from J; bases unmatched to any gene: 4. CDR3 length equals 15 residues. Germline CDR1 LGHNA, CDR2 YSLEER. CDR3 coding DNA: TGCGCCAGCAGCCAGGGGCTAGCGGGATCCTACGAGCAGTACTTC. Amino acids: CASSQGLAGSYEQYF.

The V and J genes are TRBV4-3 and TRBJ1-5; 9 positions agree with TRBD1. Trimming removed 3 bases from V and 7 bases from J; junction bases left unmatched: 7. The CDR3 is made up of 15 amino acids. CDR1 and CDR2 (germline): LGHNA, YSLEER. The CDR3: CASSQGTGGWQPQHF. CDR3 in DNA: TGCGCCAGCAGCCAGGGAACAGGGGGCTGGCAGCCCCAGCATTTT.

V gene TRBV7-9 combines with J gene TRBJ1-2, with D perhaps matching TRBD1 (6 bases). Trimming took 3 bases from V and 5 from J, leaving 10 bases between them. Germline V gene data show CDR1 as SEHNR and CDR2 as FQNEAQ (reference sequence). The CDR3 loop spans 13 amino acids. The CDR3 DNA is TGTGCCAGCAGCTTTGGGACACCGTATGGCTACACCTTC. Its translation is CASSFGTPYGYTF.

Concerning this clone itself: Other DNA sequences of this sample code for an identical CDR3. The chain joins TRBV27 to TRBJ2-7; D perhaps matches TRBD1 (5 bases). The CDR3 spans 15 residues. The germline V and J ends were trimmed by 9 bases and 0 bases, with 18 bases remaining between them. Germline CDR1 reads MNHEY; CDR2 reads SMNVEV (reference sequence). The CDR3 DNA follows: TGTGCCAGTCGTAGAGCAGGGTCGCCCTCCTACGAGCAGTACTTC. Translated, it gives CASRRAGSPSYEQYF.

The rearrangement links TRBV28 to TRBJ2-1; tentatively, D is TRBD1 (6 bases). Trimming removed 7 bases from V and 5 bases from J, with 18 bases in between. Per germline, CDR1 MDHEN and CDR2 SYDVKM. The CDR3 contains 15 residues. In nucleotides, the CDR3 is TGTGCCAGCACCCAAGTCACAGGGTGGGACAATGAGCAGTTCTTC. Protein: CASTQVTGWDNEQFF.

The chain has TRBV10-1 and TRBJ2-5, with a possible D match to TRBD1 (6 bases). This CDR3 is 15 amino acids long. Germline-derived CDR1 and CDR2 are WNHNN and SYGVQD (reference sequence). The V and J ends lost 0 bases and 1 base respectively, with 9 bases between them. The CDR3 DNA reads TGCGCCAGCAGTGAGTCCGCAGGGGCCCAAGAGACCCAGTACTTC. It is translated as CASSESAGAQETQYF.

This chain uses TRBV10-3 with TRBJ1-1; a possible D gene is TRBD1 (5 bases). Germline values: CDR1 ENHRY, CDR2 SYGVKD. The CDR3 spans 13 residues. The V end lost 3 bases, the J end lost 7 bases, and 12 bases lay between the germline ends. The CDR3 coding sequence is TGTGCCATCAGTGATGAAGGGGATCGTGAAGCTTTCTTT. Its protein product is CAISDEGDREAFF.

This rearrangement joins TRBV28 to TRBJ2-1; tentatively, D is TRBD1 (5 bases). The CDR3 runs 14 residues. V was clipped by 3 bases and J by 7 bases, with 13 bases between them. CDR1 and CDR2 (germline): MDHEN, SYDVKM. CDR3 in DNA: TGTGCCAGCAGTTTTTGGCAGGGTAAGAATGAGCAGTTCTTC. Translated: CASSFWQGKNEQFF.

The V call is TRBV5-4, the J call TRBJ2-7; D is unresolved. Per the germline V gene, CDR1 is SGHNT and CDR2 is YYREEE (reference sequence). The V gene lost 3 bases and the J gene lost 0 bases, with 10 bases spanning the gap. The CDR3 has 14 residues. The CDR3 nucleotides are TGTGCCAGCAGCTCGGCGGCCACCTCCTACGAGCAGTACTTC. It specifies CASSSAATSYEQYF.

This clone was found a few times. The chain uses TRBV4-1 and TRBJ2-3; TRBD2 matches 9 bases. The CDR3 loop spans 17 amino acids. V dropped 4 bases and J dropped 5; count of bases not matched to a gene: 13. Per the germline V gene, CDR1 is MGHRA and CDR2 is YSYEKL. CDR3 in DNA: TGCGCCAGCAGCCTCACAGGCGGGCGGGGGGGCCGAGATACGCAGTATTTT. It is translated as CASSLTGGRGGRDTQYF.

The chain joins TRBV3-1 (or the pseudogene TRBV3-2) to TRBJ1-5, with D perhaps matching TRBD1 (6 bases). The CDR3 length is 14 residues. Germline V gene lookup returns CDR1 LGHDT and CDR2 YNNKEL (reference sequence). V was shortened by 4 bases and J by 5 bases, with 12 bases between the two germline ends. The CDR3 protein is CASSLGQRDQPQHF. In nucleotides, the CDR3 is TGTGCCAGCAGCCTAGGACAGCGAGATCAGCCCCAGCATTTT.

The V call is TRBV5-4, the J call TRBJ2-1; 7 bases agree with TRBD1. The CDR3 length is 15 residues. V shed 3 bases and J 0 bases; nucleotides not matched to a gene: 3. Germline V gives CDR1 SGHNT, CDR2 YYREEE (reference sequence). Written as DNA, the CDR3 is TGTGCCAGCAGCTCGGACAGGAGCTCCTACAATGAGCAGTTCTTC. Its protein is CASSSDRSSYNEQFF.

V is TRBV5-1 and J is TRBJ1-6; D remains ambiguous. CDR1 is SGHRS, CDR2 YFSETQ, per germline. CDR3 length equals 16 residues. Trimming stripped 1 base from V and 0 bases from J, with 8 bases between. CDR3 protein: CASSLFHGSYNSPLHF. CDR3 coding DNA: TGCGCCAGCAGCTTGTTTCACGGCTCCTATAATTCACCCCTCCACTTT.

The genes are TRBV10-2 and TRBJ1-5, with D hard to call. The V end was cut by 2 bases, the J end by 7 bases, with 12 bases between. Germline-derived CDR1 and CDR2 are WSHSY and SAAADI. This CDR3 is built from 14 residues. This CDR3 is CASSEEGGGQPQHF. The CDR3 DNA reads TGCGCCAGCAGTGAGGAGGGAGGAGGGCAGCCCCAGCATTTT.

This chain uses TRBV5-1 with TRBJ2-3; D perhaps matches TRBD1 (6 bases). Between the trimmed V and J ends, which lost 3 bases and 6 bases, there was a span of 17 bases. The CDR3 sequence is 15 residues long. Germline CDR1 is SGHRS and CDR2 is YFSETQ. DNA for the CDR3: TGCGCCAGCAGCTGGGCGGACGGGACAAAGGATACGCAGTATTTT. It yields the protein CASSWADGTKDTQYF.

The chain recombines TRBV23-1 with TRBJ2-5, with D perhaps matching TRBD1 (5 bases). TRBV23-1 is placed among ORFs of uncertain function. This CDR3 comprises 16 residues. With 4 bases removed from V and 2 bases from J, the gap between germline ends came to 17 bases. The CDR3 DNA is TGCGCCAGCAGTCTCCCATCTACAGGAACACAAGAGACCCAGTACTTC. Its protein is CASSLPSTGTQETQYF.

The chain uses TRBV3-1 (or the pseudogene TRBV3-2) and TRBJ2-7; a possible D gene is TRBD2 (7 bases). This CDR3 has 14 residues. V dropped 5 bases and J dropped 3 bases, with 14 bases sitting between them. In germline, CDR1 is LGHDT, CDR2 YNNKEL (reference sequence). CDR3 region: CASSLGAGDYEQYF. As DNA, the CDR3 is TGTGCCAGCAGCTTGGGGGCGGGGGACTACGAGCAGTACTTC.